This T cell receptor (beta chain) was recorded in a study of blood T cell repertoires in COVID-19. For the study at large: Sources were T cells, B-cell-depleted T cells, or PBMCs; the material itself was cDNA or gDNA.

Under the authors' procedure: Reference gene primer amplification gave estimated nucleated cell counts. This table comes from immunoSEQ multiplex PCR, and its TCRdb copy is limited to in-frame clones, with some not included. For V, J and clone size, that table is used; D and trimming come from the DNA. The top ten clones hold around 13% of a sample with about 270,000 clones, 86% of them seen once. It was during active infection that Seattle patients were enrolled and then longitudinally followed. CDR1 and CDR2 from the germline V gene are SQVTM and ANQGSEA. V was pared by 3 bases and J by 2 bases, with 13 bases between. The CDR3 extends over 14 amino acids.

The receptor's source is a woman aged 70-85 years with COVID-19, enrolled during active disease. Sequences were obtained from peripheral blood. The chain uses TRBV29-1 and TRBJ1-2, with a weak D call TRBD1 (5 bases). This chain's CDR3 is CSVDWGVGNYGYTF. CDR3 nucleotide sequence: TGCAGCGTTGATTGGGGGGTTGGGAACTATGGCTACACCTTC.